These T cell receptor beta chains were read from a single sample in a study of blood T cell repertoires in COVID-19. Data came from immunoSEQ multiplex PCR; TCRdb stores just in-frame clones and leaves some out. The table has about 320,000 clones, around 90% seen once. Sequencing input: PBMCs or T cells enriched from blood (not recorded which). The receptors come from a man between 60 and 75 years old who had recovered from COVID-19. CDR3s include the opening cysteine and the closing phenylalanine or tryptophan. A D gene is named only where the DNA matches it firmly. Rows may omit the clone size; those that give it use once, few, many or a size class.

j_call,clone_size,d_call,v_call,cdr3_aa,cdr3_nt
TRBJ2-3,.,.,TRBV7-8,CASSLGLGTSTDTQYF,TGTGCCAGCAGCTTAGGATTGGGGACTAGCACAGATACGCAGTATTTT
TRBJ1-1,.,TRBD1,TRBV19,CASSMDRTGRGAFF,TGTGCCAGTAGTATGGACAGGACGGGGCGGGGAGCTTTCTTT
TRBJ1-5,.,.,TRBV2,CASSEYRDKNQPQHF,TGTGCCAGCAGTGAATATAGGGACAAAAATCAGCCCCAGCATTTT
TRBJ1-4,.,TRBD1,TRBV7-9,CASSSGQGLEKLFF,TGTGCCAGCAGTTCCGGACAGGGATTGGAAAAACTGTTTTTT
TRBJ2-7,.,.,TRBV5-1,CASSSPGGYEQYF,TGCGCCAGCAGCTCCCCAGGAGGCTACGAGCAGTACTTC
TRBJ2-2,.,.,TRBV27,CASSFSITGELFF,TGTGCCAGCAGTTTCTCTATTACCGGGGAGCTGTTTTTT
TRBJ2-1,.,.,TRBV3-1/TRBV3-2,CASSRGGEQFF,TGTGCCAGCAGCAGAGGAGGGGAGCAGTTCTTC
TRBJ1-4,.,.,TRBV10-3,CAISDRENEKLFF,TGTGCCATCAGTGACAGGGAAAATGAAAAACTGTTTTTT
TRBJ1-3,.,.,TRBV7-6,CASSAGSGNTIYF,TGTGCCAGCAGCGCCGGCTCTGGAAACACCATATATTTT
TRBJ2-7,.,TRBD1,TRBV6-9,CASREKYRGPYEQYF,TGTGCCAGCAGGGAAAAATACAGGGGGCCTTACGAGCAGTACTTC
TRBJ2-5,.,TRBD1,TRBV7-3,CASSLTGLGQETQYF,TGTGCCAGCAGCTTGACAGGGTTGGGACAAGAGACCCAGTACTTC
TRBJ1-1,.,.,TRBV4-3,CASSQGSGRGAEAFF,TGCGCCAGCAGCCAAGGCTCCGGCAGGGGCGCGGAAGCTTTCTTT
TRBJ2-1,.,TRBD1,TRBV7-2,CASSLSGQGAYNEQFF,TGTGCCAGCAGCTTAAGTGGTCAGGGGGCTTACAATGAGCAGTTCTTC
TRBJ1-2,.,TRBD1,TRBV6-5,CASSYSGRQGNYGYTF,TGTGCCAGCAGTTACTCCGGCCGACAGGGTAACTATGGCTACACCTTC
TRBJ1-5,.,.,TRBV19,CASSSLQGQNQPQHF,TGTGCCAGTAGTTCGCTTCAGGGACAAAATCAGCCCCAGCATTTT
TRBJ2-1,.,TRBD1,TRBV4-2,CASSQGQGLLYNEQFF,TGTGCCAGCAGCCAGGGACAGGGCCTTTTGTACAATGAGCAGTTCTTC
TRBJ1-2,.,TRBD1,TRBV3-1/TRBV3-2,CASSPGTADGYTF,TGTGCCAGCAGCCCCGGGACAGCGGATGGCTACACCTTC
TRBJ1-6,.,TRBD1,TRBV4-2,CASSSSTGDGSPLHF,TGTGCCAGCAGCTCATCCACAGGGGACGGTTCACCCCTCCACTTT
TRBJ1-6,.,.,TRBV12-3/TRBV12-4,CASSLFGGSPLHF,TGTGCCAGCAGTTTATTCGGCGGATCACCCCTCCACTTT
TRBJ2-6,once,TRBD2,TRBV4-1,CASSHRVLAGDLSGANVLTF,TGCGCCAGCAGCCATAGGGTACTAGCGGGGGACCTCTCTGGGGCCAACGTCCTGACTTTC
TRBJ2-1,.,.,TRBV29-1,CSVSGSFSYNEQFF,TGCAGCGTCTCCGGGAGTTTTTCCTACAATGAGCAGTTCTTC
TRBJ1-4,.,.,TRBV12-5,CASGPRGAEKLFF,TGTGCTAGTGGGCCCCGGGGGGCGGAAAAACTGTTTTTT
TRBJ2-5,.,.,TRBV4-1,CASIAGQIYQETQYF,TGCGCCAGCATCGCGGGACAGATTTATCAAGAGACCCAGTACTTC
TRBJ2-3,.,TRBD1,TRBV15,CATSSGTGGDTQYF,TGTGCCACCAGCAGTGGGACAGGAGGAGATACGCAGTATTTT
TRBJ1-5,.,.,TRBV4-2,CASSQVAASEPQHF,TGTGCCAGCAGCCAAGTGGCCGCCAGTGAGCCCCAGCATTTT
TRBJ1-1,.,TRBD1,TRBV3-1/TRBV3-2,CASSPTGGLNTEAFF,TGTGCCAGCAGCCCGACAGGGGGTTTGAACACTGAAGCTTTCTTT
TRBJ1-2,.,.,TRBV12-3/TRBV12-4,CASSFRGNGYTF,TGTGCCAGCAGTTTTCGGGGAAATGGCTACACCTTC
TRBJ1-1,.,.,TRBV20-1,CSAQGGAFF,TGCAGTGCTCAGGGAGGAGCTTTCTTT
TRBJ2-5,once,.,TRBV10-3,CATTKQGGNQETQYF,TGTGCCACTACCAAGCAGGGGGGCAACCAAGAGACCCAGTACTTC
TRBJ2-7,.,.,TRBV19,CASSIAQSYEQYF,TGTGCCAGTAGTATAGCACAGAGCTACGAGCAGTACTTC
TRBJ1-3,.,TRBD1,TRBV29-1,CSVIQGAGNTIYF,TGCAGCGTCATACAGGGGGCTGGAAACACCATATATTTT
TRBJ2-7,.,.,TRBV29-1,CSAERGSGYEQYF,TGCAGCGCCGAGAGGGGGAGTGGGTACGAGCAGTACTTC
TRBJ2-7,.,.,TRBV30,CAFTHGSYEQYF,TGTGCCTTCACCCACGGGTCCTACGAGCAGTACTTC
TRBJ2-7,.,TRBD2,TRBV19,CASSVGLGAYEQYF,TGTGCCAGTAGTGTAGGACTAGGCGCCTACGAGCAGTACTTC
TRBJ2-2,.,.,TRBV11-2,CASSAQGMNTGELFF,TGTGCCAGCAGCGCACAGGGTATGAACACCGGGGAGCTGTTTTTT
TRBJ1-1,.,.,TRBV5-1,CASSLPTGTNTEAFF,TGCGCCAGCAGCTTGCCGACAGGAACGAACACTGAAGCTTTCTTT
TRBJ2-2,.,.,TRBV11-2,CASSFGVQNTGELFF,TGTGCCAGCAGCTTCGGTGTCCAGAACACCGGGGAGCTGTTTTTT
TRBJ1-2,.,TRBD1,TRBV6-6,CASDSLGDRANYGYTF,TGTGCCAGCGATTCCCTAGGGGACAGAGCTAACTATGGCTACACCTTC
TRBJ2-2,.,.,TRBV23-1,CASSLRGRRNTGELFF,TGCGCCAGCAGTCTCAGGGGCAGGAGGAACACCGGGGAGCTGTTTTTT
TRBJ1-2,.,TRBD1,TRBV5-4,CASSDRVGGYTF,TGTGCCAGCAGCGACAGGGTTGGTGGCTACACCTTC
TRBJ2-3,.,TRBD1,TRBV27,CASSLSQGIMADTQYF,TGTGCCAGCAGTCTATCACAGGGGATAATGGCAGATACGCAGTATTTT
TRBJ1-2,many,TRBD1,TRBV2,CASSDIPRGDGYTF,TGTGCCAGCAGTGATATTCCCAGGGGGGATGGCTACACCTTC
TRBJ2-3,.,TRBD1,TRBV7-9,CASTLGTAAADTQYF,TGTGCCAGCACCCTTGGGACAGCAGCTGCAGATACGCAGTATTTT
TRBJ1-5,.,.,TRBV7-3,CASSLIIDSEDPQHF,TGTGCCAGCAGCTTAATCATTGACAGTGAGGATCCCCAGCATTTT
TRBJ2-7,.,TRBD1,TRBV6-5,CASSTTGSEQYF,TGTGCCAGCAGCACGACAGGGAGCGAGCAGTACTTC
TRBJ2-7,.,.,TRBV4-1,CASSQVEGGAYEQYF,TGCGCCAGCAGCCAAGTAGAGGGTGGGGCCTACGAGCAGTACTTC
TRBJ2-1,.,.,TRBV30,CAWSTGNEQFF,TGTGCCTGGAGTACGGGAAATGAGCAGTTCTTC
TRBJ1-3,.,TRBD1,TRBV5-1,CASSLGAGGFSGNTIYF,TGCGCCAGCAGCTTGGGGGCAGGGGGCTTCTCTGGAAACACCATATATTTT
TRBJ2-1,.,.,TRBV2,CASSVEGETYNEQFF,TGTGCCAGCAGTGTGGAAGGAGAAACCTACAATGAGCAGTTCTTC
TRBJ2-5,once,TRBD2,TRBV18,CASSPGLGETQYF,TGTGCCAGCTCACCGGGACTAGGAGAGACCCAGTACTTC
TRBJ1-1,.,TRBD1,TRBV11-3,CASSQYRGRGMNTEAFF,TGTGCCAGCAGCCAATACAGGGGGCGGGGAATGAACACTGAAGCTTTCTTT
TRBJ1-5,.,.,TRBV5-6,CASSLGQASQPQHF,TGTGCCAGCAGCTTGGGACAGGCAAGTCAGCCCCAGCATTTT